This T cell receptor beta chain was identified during a study of blood T cell repertoires in COVID-19. About the research overall: The samples span acute and convalescent COVID-19 from the United States, Italy and Spain.

TCRdb's table, derived via immunoSEQ multiplex PCR, lists solely in-frame clones and lacks some. The repertoire includes around 300,000 clones, around 91% of them detected once, and around 0.97% sits in the top ten. This CDR3 has 15 residues. Germline assignment: CDR1 MNHNS and CDR2 SASEGT. Between the trimmed V and J ends, which lost 0 bases and 4 bases, there was a span of 9 bases. What was sequenced was peripheral blood. The rearrangement links TRBV6-1 to TRBJ2-2; D remains unclear. The TCR was taken from a woman in her 40s with COVID-19, enrolled during active disease. The CDR3 bases are TGTGCCAGCAGTGAAGCGTCGGGTGTCACCGGGGAGCTGTTTTTT. Amino acid sequence: CASSEASGVTGELFF.